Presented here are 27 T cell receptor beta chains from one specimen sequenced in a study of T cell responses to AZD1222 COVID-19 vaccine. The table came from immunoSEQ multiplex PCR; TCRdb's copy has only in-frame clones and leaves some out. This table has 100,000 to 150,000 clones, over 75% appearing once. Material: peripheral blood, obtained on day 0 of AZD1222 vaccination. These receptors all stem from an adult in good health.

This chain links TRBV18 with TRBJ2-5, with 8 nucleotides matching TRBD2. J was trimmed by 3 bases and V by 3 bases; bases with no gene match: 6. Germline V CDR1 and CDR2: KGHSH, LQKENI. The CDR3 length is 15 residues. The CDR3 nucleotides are TGTGCCAGCTCACCTCAGAGTAGCGGGAAAGAGACCCAGTACTTC. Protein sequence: CASSPQSSGKETQYF.

CDR3 amino acids: CASRPGTGWDRLHF. The DNA of the CDR3 is TGTGCCAGCAGACCCGGGACAGGGTGGGACAGACTCCACTTT. The chain is built from TRBV6-5 and TRBJ1-6, with 9 bases lining up with TRBD1. The CDR3 loop spans 14 amino acids. V trimming: 6 bases; J trimming: 16 bases; junction bases outside the gene matches: 13. The germline gives CDR1 MNHEY, CDR2 SVGAGI.

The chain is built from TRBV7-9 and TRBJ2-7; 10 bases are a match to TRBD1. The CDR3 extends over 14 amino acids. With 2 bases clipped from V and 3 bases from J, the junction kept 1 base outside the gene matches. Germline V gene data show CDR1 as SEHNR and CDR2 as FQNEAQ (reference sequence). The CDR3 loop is CASSLRDRGYEQYF. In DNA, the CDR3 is TGTGCCAGCAGCTTAAGGGACAGGGGCTACGAGCAGTACTTC.

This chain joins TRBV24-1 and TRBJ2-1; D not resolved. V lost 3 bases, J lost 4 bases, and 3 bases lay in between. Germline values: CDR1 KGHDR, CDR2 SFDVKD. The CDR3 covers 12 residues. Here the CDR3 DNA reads TGTGCCACCAGTGATGGGTACAATGAGCAGTTCTTC. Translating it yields CATSDGYNEQFF.

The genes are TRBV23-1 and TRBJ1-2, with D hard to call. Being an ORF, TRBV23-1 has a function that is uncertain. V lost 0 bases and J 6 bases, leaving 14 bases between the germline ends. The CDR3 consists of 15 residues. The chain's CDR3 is CASSQSRHRGNGYTF. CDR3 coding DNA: TGCGCCAGCAGTCAATCGAGGCATCGGGGAAATGGCTACACCTTC.

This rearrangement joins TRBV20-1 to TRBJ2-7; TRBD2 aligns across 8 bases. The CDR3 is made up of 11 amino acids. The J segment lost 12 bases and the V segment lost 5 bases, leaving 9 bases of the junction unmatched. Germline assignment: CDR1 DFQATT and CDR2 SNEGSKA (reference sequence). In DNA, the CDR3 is TGCAGTGCTTTTAGCGGGATGGAACGGTACTTC. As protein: CSAFSGMERYF.

The CDR3 bases are TGTGCCAGCAGTTACGGGCGAGCGCAGCCCCAGCATTTT. Protein: CASSYGRAQPQHF. V is TRBV6-5 and J is TRBJ1-5; D not certain. This CDR3 is 13 amino acids long. Looked up from germline, CDR1 is MNHEY and CDR2 is SVGAGI. Trimming shortened V by 2 bases and J by 7 bases, and 9 bases separated the two germline ends.

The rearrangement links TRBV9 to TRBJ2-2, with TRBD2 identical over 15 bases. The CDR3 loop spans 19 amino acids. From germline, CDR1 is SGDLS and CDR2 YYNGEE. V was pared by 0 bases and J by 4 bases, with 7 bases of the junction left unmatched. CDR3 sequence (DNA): TGTGCCAGCAGCGTAGGTGGACTAGCGGGAGGGCCTCCCACCGGGGAGCTGTTTTTT. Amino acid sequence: CASSVGGLAGGPPTGELFF.

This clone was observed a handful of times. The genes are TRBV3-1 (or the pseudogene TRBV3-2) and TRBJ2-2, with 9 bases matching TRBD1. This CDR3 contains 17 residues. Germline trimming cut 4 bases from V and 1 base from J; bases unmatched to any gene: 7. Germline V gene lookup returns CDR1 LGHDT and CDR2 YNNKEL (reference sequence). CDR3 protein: CASSPPAGQGNTGELFF. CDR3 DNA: TGTGCCAGCAGCCCCCCGGCGGGACAGGGGAACACCGGGGAGCTGTTTTTT.

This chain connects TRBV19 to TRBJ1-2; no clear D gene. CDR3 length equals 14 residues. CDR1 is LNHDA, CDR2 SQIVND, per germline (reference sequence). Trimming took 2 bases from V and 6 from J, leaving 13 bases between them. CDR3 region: CASSIKGGGDGYTF. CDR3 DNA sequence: TGTGCCAGTAGTATAAAAGGAGGTGGGGATGGCTACACCTTC.

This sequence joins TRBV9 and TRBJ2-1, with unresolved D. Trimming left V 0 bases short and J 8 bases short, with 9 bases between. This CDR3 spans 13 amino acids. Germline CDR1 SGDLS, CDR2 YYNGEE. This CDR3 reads CASSVDHSDEQFF. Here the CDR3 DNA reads TGTGCCAGCAGCGTAGACCACTCCGATGAGCAGTTCTTC.

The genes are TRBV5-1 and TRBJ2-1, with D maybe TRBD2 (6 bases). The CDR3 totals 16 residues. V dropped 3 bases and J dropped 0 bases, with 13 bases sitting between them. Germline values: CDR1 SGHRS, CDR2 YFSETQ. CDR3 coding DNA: TGCGCCAGCAGCTCCGGTGGCGGGAACTCCTACAATGAGCAGTTCTTC. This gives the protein CASSSGGGNSYNEQFF.

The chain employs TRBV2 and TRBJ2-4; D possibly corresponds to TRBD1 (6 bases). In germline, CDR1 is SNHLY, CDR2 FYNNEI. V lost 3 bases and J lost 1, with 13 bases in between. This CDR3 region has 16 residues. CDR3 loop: CASSDTGFGAKNIQYF. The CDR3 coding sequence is TGTGCCAGCAGTGATACAGGGTTCGGGGCCAAAAACATTCAGTACTTC.

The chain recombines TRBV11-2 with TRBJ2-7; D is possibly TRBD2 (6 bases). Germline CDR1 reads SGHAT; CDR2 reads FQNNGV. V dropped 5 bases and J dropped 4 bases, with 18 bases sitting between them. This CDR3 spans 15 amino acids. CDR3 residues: CASSEGTATFYEQYF. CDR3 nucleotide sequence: TGTGCCAGCAGCGAGGGGACTGCCACCTTTTACGAGCAGTACTTC.

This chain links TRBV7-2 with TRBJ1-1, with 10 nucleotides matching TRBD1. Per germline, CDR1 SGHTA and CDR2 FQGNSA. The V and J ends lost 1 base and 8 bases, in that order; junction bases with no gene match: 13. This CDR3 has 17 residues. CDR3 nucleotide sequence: TGTGCCAGCAGCTTAGATGGACAGGGGGTTTTTGGTTTAGAAGCTTTCTTT. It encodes CASSLDGQGVFGLEAFF. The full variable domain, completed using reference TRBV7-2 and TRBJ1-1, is GAGVSQSPSNKVTEKGKDVELRCDPISGHTALYWYRQSLGQGLEFLIYFQGNSAPDKSGLPSDRFSAERTGGSVSTLTIQRTQQEDSAVYLCASSLDGQGVFGLEAFFGQGTRLTVV.

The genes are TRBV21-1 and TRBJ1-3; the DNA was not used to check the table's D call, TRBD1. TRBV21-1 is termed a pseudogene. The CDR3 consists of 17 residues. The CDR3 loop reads CASSLTGQKISGNTIYF. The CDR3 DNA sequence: TGTGCCAGCAGCCTCACGGGACAGAAAATCTCTGGAAACACCATATATTTT.

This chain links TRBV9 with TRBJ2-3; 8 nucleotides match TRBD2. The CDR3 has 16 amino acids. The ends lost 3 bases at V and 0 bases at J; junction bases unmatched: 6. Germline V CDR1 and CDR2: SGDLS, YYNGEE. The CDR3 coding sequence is TGTGCCAGCAGCGCCAATCAGCGGGAGAGCACAGATACGCAGTATTTT. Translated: CASSANQRESTDTQYF.

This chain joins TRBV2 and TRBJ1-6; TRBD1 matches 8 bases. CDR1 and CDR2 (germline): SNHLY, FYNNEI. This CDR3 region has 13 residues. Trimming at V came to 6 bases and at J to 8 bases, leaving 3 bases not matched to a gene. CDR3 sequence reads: CASRDRADSPLHF. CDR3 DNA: TGTGCCAGCAGGGACAGGGCTGATTCACCCCTCCACTTT.

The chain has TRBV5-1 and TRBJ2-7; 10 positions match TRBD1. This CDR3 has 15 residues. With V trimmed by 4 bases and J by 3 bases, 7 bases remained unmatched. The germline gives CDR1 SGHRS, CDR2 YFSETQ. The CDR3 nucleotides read TGCGCCAGCAGCGCGCGACAGGGGGCAAACTACGAGCAGTACTTC. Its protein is CASSARQGANYEQYF.

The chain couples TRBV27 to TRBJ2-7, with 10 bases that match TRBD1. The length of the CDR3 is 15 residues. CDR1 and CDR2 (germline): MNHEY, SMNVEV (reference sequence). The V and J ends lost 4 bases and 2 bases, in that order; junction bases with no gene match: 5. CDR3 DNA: TGTGCCAGCAGTTCACCGGGACAGGGGACCTACGAGCAGTACTTC. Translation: CASSSPGQGTYEQYF.

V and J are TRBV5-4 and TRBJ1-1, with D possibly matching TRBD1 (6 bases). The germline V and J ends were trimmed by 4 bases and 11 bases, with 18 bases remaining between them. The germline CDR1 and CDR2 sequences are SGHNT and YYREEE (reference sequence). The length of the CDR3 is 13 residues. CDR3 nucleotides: TGTGCCAGCAGCGGACGACCCAGGGGCGAGGCTTTCTTT. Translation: CASSGRPRGEAFF.

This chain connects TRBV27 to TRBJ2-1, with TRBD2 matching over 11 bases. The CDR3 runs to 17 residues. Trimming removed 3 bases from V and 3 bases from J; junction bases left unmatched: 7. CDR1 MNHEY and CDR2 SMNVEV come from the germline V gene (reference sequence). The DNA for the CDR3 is TGTGCCAGCAGTTTTTCGACTAGCGGGGCTCTCTACAATGAGCAGTTCTTC. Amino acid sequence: CASSFSTSGALYNEQFF.

For the CDR3, the DNA is TGTGCCAGCAGCCACCGGGACAGGGACACTGAAGCTTTCTTT. Translation: CASSHRDRDTEAFF. This chain links TRBV3-1 (or the pseudogene TRBV3-2) with TRBJ1-1, with 9 bases aligning to TRBD1. From germline, CDR1 is LGHDT and CDR2 YNNKEL (reference sequence). This CDR3 has 14 amino acids. V shed 3 bases and J 3 bases; nucleotides not matched to a gene: 2.

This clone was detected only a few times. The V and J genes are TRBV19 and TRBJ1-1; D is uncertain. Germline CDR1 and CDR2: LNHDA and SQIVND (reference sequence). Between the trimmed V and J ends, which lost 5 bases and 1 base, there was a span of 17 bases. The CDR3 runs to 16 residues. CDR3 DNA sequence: TGTGCCAGTAGTTTGGTCAAGGGTGTAAAGAACACTGAAGCTTTCTTT. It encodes CASSLVKGVKNTEAFF.

CDR3: CASSPGHNSGNTIYF. The CDR3 nucleotides read TGTGCCAGCAGTCCCGGACATAACTCTGGAAACACCATATATTTT. The chain joins TRBV27 to TRBJ1-3; D may be TRBD1 (5 bases). Germline V gene data show CDR1 as MNHEY and CDR2 as SMNVEV (reference sequence). The V end lost 5 bases, the J end lost 0 bases, and 11 bases lay between the germline ends. The CDR3 contains 15 residues.

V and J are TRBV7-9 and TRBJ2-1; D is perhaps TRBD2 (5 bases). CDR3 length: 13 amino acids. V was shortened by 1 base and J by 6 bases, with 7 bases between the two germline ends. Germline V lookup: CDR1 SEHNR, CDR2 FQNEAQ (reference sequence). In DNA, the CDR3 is TGTGCCAGCAGCTTAGAGCGGCTCAATGAGCAGTTCTTC. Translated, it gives CASSLERLNEQFF.

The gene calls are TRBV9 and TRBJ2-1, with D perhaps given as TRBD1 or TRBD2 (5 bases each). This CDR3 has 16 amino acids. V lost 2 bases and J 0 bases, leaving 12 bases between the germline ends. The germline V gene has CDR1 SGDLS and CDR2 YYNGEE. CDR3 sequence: CASSVRGVSSYNEQFF. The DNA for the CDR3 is TGTGCCAGCAGCGTTCGAGGGGTCAGCTCCTACAATGAGCAGTTCTTC.